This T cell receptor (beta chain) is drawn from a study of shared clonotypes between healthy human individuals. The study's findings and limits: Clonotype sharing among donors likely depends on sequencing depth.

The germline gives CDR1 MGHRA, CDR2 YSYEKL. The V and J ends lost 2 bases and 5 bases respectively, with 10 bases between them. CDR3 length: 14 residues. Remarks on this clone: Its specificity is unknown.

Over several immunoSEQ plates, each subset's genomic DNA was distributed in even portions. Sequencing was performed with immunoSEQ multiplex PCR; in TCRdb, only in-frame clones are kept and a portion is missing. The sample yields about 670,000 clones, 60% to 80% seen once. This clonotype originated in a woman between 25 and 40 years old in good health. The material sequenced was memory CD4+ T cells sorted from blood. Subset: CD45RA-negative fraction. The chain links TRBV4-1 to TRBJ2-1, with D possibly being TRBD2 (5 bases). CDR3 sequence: CASSQRLADNEQFF. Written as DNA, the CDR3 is TGCGCCAGCAGCCAACGTCTAGCTGACAATGAGCAGTTCTTC.